The next 25 T cell receptor beta chains were all read from a single sample in a study of blood T cell repertoires in COVID-19. Assay: immunoSEQ multiplex PCR; the TCRdb copy retains only in-frame clones and omits some. The sample carries hundreds of thousands of clones, about four fifths recorded once. Sequencing input: peripheral blood. The receptor source for this set is a man older than 75 with acute or convalescent COVID-19.

The chain recombines TRBV7-3 with TRBJ2-1; tentatively, D is TRBD2 (5 bases). CDR1 SGHTA and CDR2 FQGTGA come from the germline V gene. The CDR3 contains 15 residues. The V gene lost 4 bases and the J gene lost 1 base, with 11 bases spanning the gap. CDR3 nucleotides: TGTGCCAGCAGCTCACTACTAGGGTCCTACAATGAGCAGTTCTTC. Its protein product is CASSSLLGSYNEQFF.

As for this clone: Additional DNA sequences in this sample encode the identical CDR3. The chain combines TRBV18 with TRBJ2-7; TRBD2 agrees at 11 bases. V shed 2 bases, J shed 3 bases, and the junction held 0 bases outside the gene matches. There are 14 residues in the CDR3. The germline V gene encodes CDR1 KGHSH and CDR2 LQKENI. The chain's CDR3 is CASSPTSGSYEQYF. The DNA for the CDR3 is TGTGCCAGCTCACCAACTAGCGGGAGCTACGAGCAGTACTTC.

The chain joins TRBV29-1 to TRBJ1-4; 8 bases agree with TRBD1. The CDR3 runs to 12 residues. Per germline, CDR1 SQVTM and CDR2 ANQGSEA. J was trimmed by 5 bases and V by 7 bases; bases with no gene match: 3. The CDR3 region has the DNA TGCAGCGGGGGACAGGCCAATGAAAAACTGTTTTTT. Residues: CSGGQANEKLFF.

The J gene is TRBJ2-1, the V gene TRBV27; 10 bases line up with TRBD2. Trimming at V came to 5 bases and at J to 7 bases, leaving 14 bases not matched to a gene. Germline CDR1 and CDR2: MNHEY and SMNVEV (reference sequence). The CDR3 extends over 17 amino acids. The CDR3 here is CASSGLSSGRQGNEQFF. The CDR3 nucleotides are TGTGCCAGCAGTGGCCTCTCTAGCGGGAGACAGGGGAATGAGCAGTTCTTC.

The rearrangement joins TRBV18 to TRBJ1-4; a possible D gene is TRBD1 (5 bases). The V and J ends lost 3 bases and 5 bases respectively, with 7 bases between them. The germline CDR1 and CDR2 sequences are KGHSH and LQKENI. CDR3 length: 13 residues. CDR3 DNA: TGTGCCAGCTCACCCGACAGAAATGAAAAACTGTTTTTT. Protein sequence: CASSPDRNEKLFF.

In DNA form, the CDR3 reads TGTGCCACCACAGGGGACAGGGGACGGTACGAGCAGTACTTC. The encoded protein is CATTGDRGRYEQYF. The J gene is TRBJ2-7, the V gene TRBV18; 10 nucleotides agree with TRBD1. V shed 10 bases, J shed 4 bases, and the junction held 10 bases outside the gene matches. CDR1 and CDR2 from the germline V gene are KGHSH and LQKENI. CDR3 size: 14 residues.

The chain has TRBV9 and TRBJ1-5; no reliable D call. The V gene lost 0 bases and the J gene lost 0 bases, with 4 bases spanning the gap. The CDR3 consists of 14 residues. CDR1 and CDR2 (germline): SGDLS, YYNGEE. The CDR3 loop reads CASSVDSSNQPQHF. DNA for the CDR3: TGTGCCAGCAGCGTAGACAGTAGCAATCAGCCCCAGCATTTT.

The rearrangement joins TRBV5-1 to TRBJ1-1, with 8 bases fitting TRBD1. V trimming: 0 bases; J trimming: 1 base; junction bases outside the gene matches: 2. Germline V gene sequence: CDR1 SGHRS, CDR2 YFSETQ. The CDR3 length is 15 residues. The CDR3 DNA reads TGCGCCAGCAGCTTGGTTGGGACAGGGAACACTGAAGCTTTCTTT. As protein: CASSLVGTGNTEAFF.

V usage is TRBV5-1 and J usage is TRBJ2-1, with TRBD2 as a possible D gene (6 bases). V gave up 3 bases and J gave up 4 bases, with 11 bases separating them. Germline CDR1 is SGHRS and CDR2 is YFSETQ. There are 14 residues in the CDR3. The CDR3 is CASSSGGEYNEQFF. As DNA, the CDR3 is TGCGCCAGCAGCTCCGGAGGGGAATACAATGAGCAGTTCTTC.

The J gene is TRBJ1-5, the V gene TRBV28; 8 bases match TRBD1. The CDR3 contains 16 residues. The germline gives CDR1 MDHEN, CDR2 SYDVKM. Germline trimming cut 10 bases from V and 2 bases from J; bases unmatched to any gene: 13. The CDR3 sequence: CATQDREGLGNQPQHF. The CDR3 DNA reads as TGTGCCACTCAGGACAGGGAAGGTCTCGGCAATCAGCCCCAGCATTTT.

Details on this clone: The identical CDR3 is also encoded by other nucleotide sequences in the sample. The V call is TRBV3-1 (or the pseudogene TRBV3-2), the J call TRBJ2-3; a possible D gene is TRBD1 (6 bases). Per germline, CDR1 LGHDT and CDR2 YNNKEL (reference sequence). V lost 2 bases to trimming and J lost 3 bases, with 9 bases between them. This CDR3 region has 14 residues. CDR3 sequence reads: CASSQRQGTDTQYF. The CDR3 nucleotides read TGTGCCAGCAGCCAACGCCAGGGGACAGATACGCAGTATTTT.

The rearrangement uses TRBV19 and TRBJ1-2; D might be TRBD1 (5 bases). Germline V gene sequence: CDR1 LNHDA, CDR2 SQIVND (reference sequence). V was cut by 7 bases and J by 7 bases, with 19 bases left in between. The CDR3 has 14 residues. The CDR3 nucleotides are TGTGCCAGTAAATTGGGGCAGGGCGGTGGTGGCTACACCTTC. Encoded protein: CASKLGQGGGGYTF.

This chain connects TRBV11-3 to TRBJ1-3; tentatively, D is TRBD1 (5 bases). The CDR3 totals 16 residues. CDR1 SGHNT and CDR2 YENEEA come from the germline V gene. V was pared by 3 bases and J by 0 bases, with 12 bases between. The CDR3 DNA follows: TGTGCCAGCAGCTTTATACAGGATCGCTCTGGAAACACCATATATTTT. The encoded protein is CASSFIQDRSGNTIYF.

V is TRBV20-1 and J is TRBJ1-2; 11 positions agree with TRBD1. The germline V gene encodes CDR1 DFQATT and CDR2 SNEGSKA (reference sequence). This CDR3 region has 15 residues. With V trimmed by 3 bases and J by 7 bases, 10 bases remained unmatched. The CDR3 DNA reads TGCAGTGCTAGTAACATGGACAGGGGGCTTGTTGGCTACACCTTC. Protein: CSASNMDRGLVGYTF.

The chain couples TRBV5-1 to TRBJ2-1; tentatively, D is TRBD2 (6 bases). The CDR3 runs 15 residues. Germline V CDR1 and CDR2: SGHRS, YFSETQ. With 3 bases removed from V and 0 bases from J, the gap between germline ends came to 10 bases. The CDR3 protein is CASSSDGGSYNEQFF. As DNA, the CDR3 is TGCGCCAGCAGCTCAGACGGGGGCTCCTACAATGAGCAGTTCTTC.

CDR3 nucleotide sequence: TGTGCCTGGAGTCCGCGAAGGGCCAACGTCCTGACTTTC. This translates into CAWSPRRANVLTF. The V call is TRBV30, the J call TRBJ2-6; D ambiguous. Trimming cost V 2 bases and J 5 bases, with 7 bases left between them. Germline V gives CDR1 GTSNPN, CDR2 SVGIG (reference sequence). The CDR3 runs 13 residues.

This chain connects TRBV7-2 to TRBJ2-7; possible D gene TRBD2, 6 bases. CDR3 size: 15 residues. V was trimmed by 5 bases and J by 0 bases, leaving 14 bases between them. The germline CDR1 and CDR2 sequences are SGHTA and FQGNSA. CDR3 sequence (DNA): TGTGCCAGCAGCCGGGACTGGACGAGCTCCTACGAGCAGTACTTC. Amino acid sequence: CASSRDWTSSYEQYF. The whole variable domain, filled in from reference TRBV7-2 and TRBJ2-7, reads GAGVSQSPSNKVTEKGKDVELRCDPISGHTALYWYRQSLGQGLEFLIYFQGNSAPDKSGLPSDRFSAERTGGSVSTLTIQRTQQEDSAVYLCASSRDWTSSYEQYFGPGTRLTVT.

The rearrangement uses TRBV6-4 and TRBJ2-6; TRBD1 aligns across 9 bases. Germline lookup yields CDR1 MRHNA and CDR2 SNTAGT. The CDR3 totals 17 residues. V lost 3 bases, J lost 4 bases, and 7 bases stayed unmatched. CDR3 coding DNA: TGTGCCAGCAGTGATAGGACAGGGGTCGCGGGGGCCAACGTCCTGACTTTC. Translation: CASSDRTGVAGANVLTF.

This clone has only one observation. The V gene is TRBV5-6, the J gene TRBJ1-2; D may be TRBD1 (5 bases). The CDR3 contains 13 residues. Trimming removed 5 bases from V and 6 bases from J, with 14 bases in between. The V gene's germline CDR1 is SGHDT and CDR2 YYEEEE. The CDR3 sequence: CASSAGNYDGYTF. For the CDR3, the DNA is TGTGCCAGCAGTGCAGGGAACTATGATGGCTACACCTTC.

This chain links TRBV6-5 with TRBJ1-2, with 7 bases lining up with TRBD1. Germline assignment: CDR1 MNHEY and CDR2 SVGAGI. V trimming: 4 bases; J trimming: 7 bases; junction bases outside the gene matches: 6. The CDR3 has 13 amino acids. CDR3 nucleotides: TGTGCCAGCAGTTTAGACAGGGAACGTGGCTACACCTTC. Translating gives CASSLDRERGYTF.

This clone was detected only once. CDR3 nucleotides: TGCGCCAGCAGCCAAGAAAAGGGACTAGCGGGAACCTACGAGCAGTACTTC. As protein: CASSQEKGLAGTYEQYF. The chain uses TRBV4-1 and TRBJ2-7, with 13 nucleotides matching TRBD2. J gave up 2 bases and V 0 bases, and 4 bases lay outside the gene matches. The V gene's germline CDR1 is MGHRA and CDR2 YSYEKL. CDR3 length: 17 residues.

This sequence joins TRBV6-1 and TRBJ1-5; D remains ambiguous. V was cut by 1 base and J by 2 bases, with 9 bases left in between. The CDR3 spans 15 residues. Germline assignment: CDR1 MNHNS and CDR2 SASEGT. The CDR3 nucleotides read TGTGCCAGCAGTGAAGGAGGTCTAGGCAATCAGCCCCAGCATTTT. Its translation is CASSEGGLGNQPQHF.

The CDR3 sequence: CASALAGGLEQFF. DNA for the CDR3: TGTGCCAGCGCTCTAGCGGGAGGGCTTGAGCAGTTCTTC. The chain is built from TRBV7-9 and TRBJ2-1, with 12 bases fitting TRBD2. V lost 8 bases, J lost 9 bases, and 5 bases stayed unmatched. This CDR3 has 13 residues. CDR1 SEHNR and CDR2 FQNEAQ come from the germline V gene (reference sequence).

The chain carries TRBV11-2 and TRBJ2-1, with 12 nucleotides matching TRBD2. CDR1 and CDR2 from the germline V gene are SGHAT and FQNNGV. The CDR3 runs to 15 residues. J gave up 7 bases and V 6 bases, and 7 bases lay outside the gene matches. CDR3 residues: CASSPLAGGPNEQFF. CDR3 in DNA: TGTGCCAGCAGTCCCCTAGCGGGAGGGCCGAATGAGCAGTTCTTC.

The chain couples TRBV19 to TRBJ1-2; D is possibly TRBD1 (6 bases). CDR3 size: 14 residues. Germline-derived CDR1 and CDR2 are LNHDA and SQIVND (reference sequence). Trimming pared 6 bases from V and 4 bases from J, leaving 15 bases between. In DNA form, the CDR3 reads TGTGCCAGTAGCATACAGGGTAGGAGCTATGGCTACACCTTC. Its protein is CASSIQGRSYGYTF.